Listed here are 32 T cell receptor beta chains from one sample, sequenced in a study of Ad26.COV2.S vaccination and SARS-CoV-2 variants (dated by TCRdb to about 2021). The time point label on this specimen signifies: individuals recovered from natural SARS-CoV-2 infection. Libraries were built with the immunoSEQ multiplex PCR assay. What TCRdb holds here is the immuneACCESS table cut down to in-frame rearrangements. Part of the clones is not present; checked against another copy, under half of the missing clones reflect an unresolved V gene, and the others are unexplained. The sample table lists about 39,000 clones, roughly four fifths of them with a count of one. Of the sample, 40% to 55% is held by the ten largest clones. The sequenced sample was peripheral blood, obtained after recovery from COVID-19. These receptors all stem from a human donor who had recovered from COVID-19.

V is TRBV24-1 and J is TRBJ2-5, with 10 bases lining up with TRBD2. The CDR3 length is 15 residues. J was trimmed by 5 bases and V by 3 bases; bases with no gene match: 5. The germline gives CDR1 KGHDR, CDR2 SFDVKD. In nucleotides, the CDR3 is TGTGCCACCAGTGATCAACTAGCGGGGTCGGAGACCCAGTACTTC. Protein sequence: CATSDQLAGSETQYF.

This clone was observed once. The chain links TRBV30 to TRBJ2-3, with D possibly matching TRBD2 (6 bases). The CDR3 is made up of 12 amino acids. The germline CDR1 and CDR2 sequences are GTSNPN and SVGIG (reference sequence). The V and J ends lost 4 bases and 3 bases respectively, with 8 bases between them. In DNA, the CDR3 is TGTGCCTGGACGGCGGGGACAGATACGCAGTATTTT. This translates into CAWTAGTDTQYF.

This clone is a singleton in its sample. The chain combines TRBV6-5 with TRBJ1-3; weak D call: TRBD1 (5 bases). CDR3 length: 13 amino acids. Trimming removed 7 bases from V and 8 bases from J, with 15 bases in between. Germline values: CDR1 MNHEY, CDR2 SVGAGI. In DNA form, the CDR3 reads TGTGCCAGCACCACGGGCGGCAGGGACACCATATATTTT. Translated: CASTTGGRDTIYF.

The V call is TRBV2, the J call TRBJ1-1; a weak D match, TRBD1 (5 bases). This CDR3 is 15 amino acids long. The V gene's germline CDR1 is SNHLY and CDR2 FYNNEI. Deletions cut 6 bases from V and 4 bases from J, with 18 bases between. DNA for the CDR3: TGTGCCAGCAGAACTAAGGGGTGGGCGACCACTGAAGCTTTCTTT. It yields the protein CASRTKGWATTEAFF.

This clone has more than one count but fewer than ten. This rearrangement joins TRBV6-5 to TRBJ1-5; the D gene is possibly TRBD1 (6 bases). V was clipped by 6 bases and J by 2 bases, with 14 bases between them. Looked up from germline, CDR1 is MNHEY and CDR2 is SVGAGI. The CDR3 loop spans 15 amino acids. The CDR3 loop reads CASRYMRGGNQPQHF. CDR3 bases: TGTGCCAGCAGGTACATGAGGGGGGGCAATCAGCCCCAGCATTTT.

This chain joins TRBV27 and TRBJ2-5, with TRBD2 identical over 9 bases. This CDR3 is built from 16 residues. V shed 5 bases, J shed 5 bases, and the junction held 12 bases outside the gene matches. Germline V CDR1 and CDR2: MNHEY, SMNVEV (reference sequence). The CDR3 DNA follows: TGTGCCAGCAGTCCAACACTAGCGGGCCTAGAGGAGACCCAGTACTTC. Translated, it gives CASSPTLAGLEETQYF.

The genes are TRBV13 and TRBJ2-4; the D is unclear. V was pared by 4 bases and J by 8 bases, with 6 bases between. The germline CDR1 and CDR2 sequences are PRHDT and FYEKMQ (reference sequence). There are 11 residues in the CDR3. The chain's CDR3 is CASSSEDIQYF. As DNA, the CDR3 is TGTGCCAGCAGCTCGGAAGACATTCAGTACTTC.

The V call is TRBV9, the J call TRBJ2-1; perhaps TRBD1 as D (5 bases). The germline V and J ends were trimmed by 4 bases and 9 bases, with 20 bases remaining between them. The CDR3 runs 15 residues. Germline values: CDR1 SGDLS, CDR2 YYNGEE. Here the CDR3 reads CASSFRQGNKGEQFF. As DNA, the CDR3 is TGTGCCAGCAGCTTTAGGCAGGGAAATAAGGGTGAGCAGTTCTTC.

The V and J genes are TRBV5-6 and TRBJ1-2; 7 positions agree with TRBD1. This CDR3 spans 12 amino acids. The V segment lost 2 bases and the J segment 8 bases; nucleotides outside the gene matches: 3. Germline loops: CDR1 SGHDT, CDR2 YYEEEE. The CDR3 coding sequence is TGTGCCAGCAGCTTTGACAGGGACGGCTACACCTTC. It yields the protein CASSFDRDGYTF.

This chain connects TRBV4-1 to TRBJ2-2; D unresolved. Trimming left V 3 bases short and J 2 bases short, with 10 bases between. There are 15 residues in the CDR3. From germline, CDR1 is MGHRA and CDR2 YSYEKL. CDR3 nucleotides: TGCGCCAGCAGCCACGGGCCGGTAAACACCGGGGAGCTGTTTTTT. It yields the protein CASSHGPVNTGELFF.

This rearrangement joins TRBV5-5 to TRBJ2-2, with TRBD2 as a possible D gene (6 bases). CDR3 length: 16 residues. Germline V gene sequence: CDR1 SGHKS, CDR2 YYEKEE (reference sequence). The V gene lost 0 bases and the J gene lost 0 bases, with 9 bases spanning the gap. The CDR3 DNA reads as TGTGCCAGCAGCTTGGGCGGGACGTCGAACACCGGGGAGCTGTTTTTT. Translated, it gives CASSLGGTSNTGELFF.

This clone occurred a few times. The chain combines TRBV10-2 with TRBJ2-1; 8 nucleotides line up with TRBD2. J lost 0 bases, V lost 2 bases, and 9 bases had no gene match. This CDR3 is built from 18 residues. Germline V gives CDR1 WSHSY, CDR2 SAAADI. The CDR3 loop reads CASSERVSGISSYNEQFF. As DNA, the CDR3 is TGCGCCAGCAGTGAGAGAGTTAGCGGGATAAGCTCCTACAATGAGCAGTTCTTC.

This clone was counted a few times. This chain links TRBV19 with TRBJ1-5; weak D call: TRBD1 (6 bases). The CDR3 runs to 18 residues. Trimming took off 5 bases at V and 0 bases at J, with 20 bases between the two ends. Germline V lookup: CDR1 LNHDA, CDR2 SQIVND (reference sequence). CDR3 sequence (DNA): TGTGCCAGTAGTGCCCGGAGGACAGCTTCCTATAGCAATCAGCCCCAGCATTTT. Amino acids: CASSARRTASYSNQPQHF.

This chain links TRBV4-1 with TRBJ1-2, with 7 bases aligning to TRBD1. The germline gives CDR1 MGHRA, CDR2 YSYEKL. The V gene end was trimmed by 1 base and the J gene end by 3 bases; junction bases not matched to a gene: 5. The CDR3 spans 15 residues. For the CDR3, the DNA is TGCGCCAGCAGCCAAGGTAGGGGGCGAGACTATGGCTACACCTTC. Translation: CASSQGRGRDYGYTF.

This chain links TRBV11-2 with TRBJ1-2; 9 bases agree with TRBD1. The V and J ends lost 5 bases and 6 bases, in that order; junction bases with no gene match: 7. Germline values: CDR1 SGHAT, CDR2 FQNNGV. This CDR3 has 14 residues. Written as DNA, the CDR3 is TGTGCCAGCAGCCCCGGGACAGGGTATCATGGCTACACCTTC. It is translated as CASSPGTGYHGYTF.

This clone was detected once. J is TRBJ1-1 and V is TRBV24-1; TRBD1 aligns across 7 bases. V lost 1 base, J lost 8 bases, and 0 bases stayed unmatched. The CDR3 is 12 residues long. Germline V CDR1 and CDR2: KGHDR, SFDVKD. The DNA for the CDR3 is TGTGCCACCAGTGATTTCAGGGGGGAAGCTTTCTTT. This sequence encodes CATSDFRGEAFF.

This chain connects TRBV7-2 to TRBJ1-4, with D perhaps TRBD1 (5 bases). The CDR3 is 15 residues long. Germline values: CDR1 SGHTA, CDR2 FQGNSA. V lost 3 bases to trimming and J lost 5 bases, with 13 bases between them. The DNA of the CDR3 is TGTGCCAGCAGCTTTAATGGTCAGGGCAATGAAAAACTGTTTTTT. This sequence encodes CASSFNGQGNEKLFF.

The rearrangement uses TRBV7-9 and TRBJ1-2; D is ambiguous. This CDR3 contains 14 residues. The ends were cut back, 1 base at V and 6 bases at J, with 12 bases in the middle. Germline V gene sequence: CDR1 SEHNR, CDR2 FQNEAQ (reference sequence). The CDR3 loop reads CASSLVVIPDGYTF. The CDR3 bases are TGTGCCAGCAGCTTAGTTGTTATTCCGGATGGCTACACCTTC.

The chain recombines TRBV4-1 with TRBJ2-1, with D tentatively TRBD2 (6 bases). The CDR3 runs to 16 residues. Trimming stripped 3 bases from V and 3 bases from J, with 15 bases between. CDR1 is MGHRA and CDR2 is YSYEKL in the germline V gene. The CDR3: CASSHGSRRGYNEQFF. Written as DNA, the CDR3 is TGCGCCAGCAGCCATGGTTCTAGGAGGGGCTACAATGAGCAGTTCTTC.

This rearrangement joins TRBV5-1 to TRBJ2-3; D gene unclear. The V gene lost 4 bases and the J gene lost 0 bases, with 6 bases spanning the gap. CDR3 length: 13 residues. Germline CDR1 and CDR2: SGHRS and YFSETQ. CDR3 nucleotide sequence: TGCGCCAGCAGCCGCAGAAGCACAGATACGCAGTATTTT. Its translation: CASSRRSTDTQYF.

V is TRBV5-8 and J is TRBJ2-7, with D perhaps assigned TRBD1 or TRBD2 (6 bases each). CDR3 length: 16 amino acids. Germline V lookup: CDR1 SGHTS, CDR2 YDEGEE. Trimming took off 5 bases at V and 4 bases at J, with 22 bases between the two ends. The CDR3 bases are TGTGCCAGCAGACCACGGAGGGACAACTATCCTTACGAGCAGTACGTC. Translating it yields CASRPRRDNYPYEQYV.

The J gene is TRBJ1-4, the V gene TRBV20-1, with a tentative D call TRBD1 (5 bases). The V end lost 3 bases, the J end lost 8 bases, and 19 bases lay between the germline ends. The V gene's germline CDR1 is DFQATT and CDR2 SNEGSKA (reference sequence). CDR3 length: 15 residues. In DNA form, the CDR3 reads TGCAGTGCTAGTGTAGCCCAGGGAGGTTGGGAAAAACTGTTTTTT. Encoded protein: CSASVAQGGWEKLFF.

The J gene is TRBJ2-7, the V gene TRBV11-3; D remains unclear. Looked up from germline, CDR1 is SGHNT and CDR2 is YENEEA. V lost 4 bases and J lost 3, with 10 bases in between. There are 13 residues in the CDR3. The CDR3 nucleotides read TGTGCCAGCAGCTCTGGGATTGGCTACGAGCAGTACTTC. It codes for CASSSGIGYEQYF.

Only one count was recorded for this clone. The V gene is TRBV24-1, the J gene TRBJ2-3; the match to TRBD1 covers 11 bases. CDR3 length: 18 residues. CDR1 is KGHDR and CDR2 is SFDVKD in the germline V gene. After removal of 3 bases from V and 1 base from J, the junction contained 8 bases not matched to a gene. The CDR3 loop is CATSDIGQGAKGTDTQYF. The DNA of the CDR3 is TGTGCCACCAGTGATATTGGACAGGGGGCGAAGGGCACAGATACGCAGTATTTT.

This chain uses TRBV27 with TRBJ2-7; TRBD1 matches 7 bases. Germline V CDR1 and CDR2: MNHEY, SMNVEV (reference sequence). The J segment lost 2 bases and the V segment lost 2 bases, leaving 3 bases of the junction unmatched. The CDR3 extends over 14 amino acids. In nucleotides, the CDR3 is TGTGCCAGCAGTTTACGACAGGGACCCTACGAGCAGTACTTC. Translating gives CASSLRQGPYEQYF.

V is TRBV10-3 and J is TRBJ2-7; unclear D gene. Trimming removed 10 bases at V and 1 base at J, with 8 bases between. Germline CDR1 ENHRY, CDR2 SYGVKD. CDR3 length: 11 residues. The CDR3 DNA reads TGTGCCACCCAAATTTCCTACGAGCAGTACTTC. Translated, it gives CATQISYEQYF.

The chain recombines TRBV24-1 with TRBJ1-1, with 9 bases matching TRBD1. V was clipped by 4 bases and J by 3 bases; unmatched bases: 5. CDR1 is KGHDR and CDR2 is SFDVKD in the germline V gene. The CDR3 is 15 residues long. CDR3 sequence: CATSDPGQGDTEAFF. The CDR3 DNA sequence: TGTGCCACCAGTGACCCGGGACAGGGCGACACTGAAGCTTTCTTT.

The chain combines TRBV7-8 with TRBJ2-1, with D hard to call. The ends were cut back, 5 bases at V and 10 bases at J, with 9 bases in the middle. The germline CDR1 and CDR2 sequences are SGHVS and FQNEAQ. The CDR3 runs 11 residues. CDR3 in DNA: TGTGCCAGCAGCCCGACCAAGGAGCAGTTCTTC. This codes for CASSPTKEQFF.

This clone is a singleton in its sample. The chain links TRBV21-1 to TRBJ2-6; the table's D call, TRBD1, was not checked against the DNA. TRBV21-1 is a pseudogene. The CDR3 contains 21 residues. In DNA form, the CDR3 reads TGTGCCAGCAGCAAAATCCACCGGGACAGGGTTAAATTATCTGGGGCCAACGTCCTGACTTTC. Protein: CASSKIHRDRVKLSGANVLTF.

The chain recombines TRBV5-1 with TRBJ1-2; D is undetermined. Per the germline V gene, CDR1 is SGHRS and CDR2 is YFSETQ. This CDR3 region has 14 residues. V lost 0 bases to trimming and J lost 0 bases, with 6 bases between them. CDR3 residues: CASSLDGTNYGYTF. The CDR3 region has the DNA TGCGCCAGCAGCTTGGACGGAACTAACTATGGCTACACCTTC.

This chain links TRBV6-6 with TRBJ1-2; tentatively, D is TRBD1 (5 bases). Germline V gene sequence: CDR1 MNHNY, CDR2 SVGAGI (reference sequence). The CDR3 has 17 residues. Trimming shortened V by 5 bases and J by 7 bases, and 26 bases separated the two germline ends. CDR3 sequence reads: CASSPVPGTAGLGGYTF. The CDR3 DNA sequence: TGTGCCAGCAGTCCCGTCCCCGGGACCGCGGGACTAGGTGGCTACACCTTC.

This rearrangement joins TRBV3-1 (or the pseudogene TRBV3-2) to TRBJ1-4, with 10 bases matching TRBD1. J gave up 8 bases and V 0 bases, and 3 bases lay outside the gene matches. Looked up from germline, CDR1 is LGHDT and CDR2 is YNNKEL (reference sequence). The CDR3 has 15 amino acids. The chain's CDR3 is CASSQEGQGKEKLFF. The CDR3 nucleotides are TGTGCCAGCAGCCAAGAGGGACAGGGGAAAGAAAAACTGTTTTTT.